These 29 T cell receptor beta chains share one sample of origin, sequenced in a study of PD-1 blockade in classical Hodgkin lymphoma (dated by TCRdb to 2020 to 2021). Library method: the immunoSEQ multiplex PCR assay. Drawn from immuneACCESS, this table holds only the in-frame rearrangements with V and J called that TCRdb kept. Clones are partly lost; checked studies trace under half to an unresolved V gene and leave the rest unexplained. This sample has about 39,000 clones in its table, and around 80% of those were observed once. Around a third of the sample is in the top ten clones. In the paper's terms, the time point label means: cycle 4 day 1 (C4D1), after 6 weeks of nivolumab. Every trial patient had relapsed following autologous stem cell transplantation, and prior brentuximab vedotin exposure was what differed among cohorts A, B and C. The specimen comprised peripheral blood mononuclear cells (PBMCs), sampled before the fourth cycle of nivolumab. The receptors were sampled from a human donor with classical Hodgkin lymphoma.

CDR3 coding DNA: TGTGCCATCAGTGAGCGCCAGGACCTATCCTACGAGCAGTACTTC. Its protein product is CAISERQDLSYEQYF. The genes are TRBV10-3 and TRBJ2-7; no clear D. V shed 2 bases and J shed 1 base, with 12 bases lying between them. From germline, CDR1 is ENHRY and CDR2 SYGVKD. The CDR3 has 15 residues.

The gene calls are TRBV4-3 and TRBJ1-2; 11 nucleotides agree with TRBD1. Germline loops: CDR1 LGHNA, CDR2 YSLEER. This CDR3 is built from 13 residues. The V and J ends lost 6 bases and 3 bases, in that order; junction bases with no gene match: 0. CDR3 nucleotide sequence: TGCGCCAGCAGGGGACAGGGGGACTATGGCTACACCTTC. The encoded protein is CASRGQGDYGYTF.

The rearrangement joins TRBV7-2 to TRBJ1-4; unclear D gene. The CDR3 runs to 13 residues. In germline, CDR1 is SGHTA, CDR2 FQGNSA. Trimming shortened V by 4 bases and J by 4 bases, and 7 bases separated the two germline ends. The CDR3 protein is CASSSRFNEKLFF. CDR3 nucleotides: TGTGCCAGCAGCTCCCGATTTAATGAAAAACTGTTTTTT.

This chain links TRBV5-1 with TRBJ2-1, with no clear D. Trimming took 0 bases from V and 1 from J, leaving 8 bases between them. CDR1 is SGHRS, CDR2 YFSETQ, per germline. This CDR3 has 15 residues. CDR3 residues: CASSLEQISYNEQFF. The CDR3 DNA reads TGCGCCAGCAGCTTGGAGCAGATTTCCTACAATGAGCAGTTCTTC.

The CDR3 protein is CSGGDRGTQYF. The CDR3 nucleotides read TGCAGTGGCGGGGATCGCGGGACCCAGTACTTC. This chain links TRBV20-1 with TRBJ2-5, with D possibly TRBD2 on 6 matching bases. The V gene lost 7 bases and the J gene lost 7 bases, with 13 bases spanning the gap. This CDR3 is 11 amino acids long. Germline lookup yields CDR1 DFQATT and CDR2 SNEGSKA (reference sequence).

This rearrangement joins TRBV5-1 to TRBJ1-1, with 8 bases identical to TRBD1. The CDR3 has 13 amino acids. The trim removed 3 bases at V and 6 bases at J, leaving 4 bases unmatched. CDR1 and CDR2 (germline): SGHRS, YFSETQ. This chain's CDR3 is CASSSPGQAEAFF. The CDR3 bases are TGCGCCAGCAGCTCTCCGGGACAGGCTGAAGCTTTCTTT.

CDR3 loop: CASRVGTGGWTEAFF. The DNA for the CDR3 is TGTGCCAGCAGAGTAGGGACAGGGGGCTGGACTGAAGCTTTCTTT. The chain joins TRBV6-1 to TRBJ1-1, with 12 nucleotides matching TRBD1. Trimming at V came to 6 bases and at J to 5 bases, leaving 7 bases not matched to a gene. The CDR3 sequence is 15 residues long. The V gene's germline CDR1 is MNHNS and CDR2 SASEGT.

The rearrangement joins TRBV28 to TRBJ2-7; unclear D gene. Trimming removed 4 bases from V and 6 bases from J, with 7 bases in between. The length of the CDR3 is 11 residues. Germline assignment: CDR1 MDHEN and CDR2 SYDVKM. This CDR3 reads CASSWASEQYF. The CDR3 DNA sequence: TGTGCCAGCAGTTGGGCCAGCGAGCAGTACTTC.

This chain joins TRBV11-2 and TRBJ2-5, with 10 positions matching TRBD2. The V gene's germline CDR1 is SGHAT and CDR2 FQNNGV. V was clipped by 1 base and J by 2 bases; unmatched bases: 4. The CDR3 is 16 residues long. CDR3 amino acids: CASSLGSSGGQETQYF. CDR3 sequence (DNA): TGTGCCAGCAGCTTAGGATCTAGCGGGGGTCAAGAGACCCAGTACTTC.

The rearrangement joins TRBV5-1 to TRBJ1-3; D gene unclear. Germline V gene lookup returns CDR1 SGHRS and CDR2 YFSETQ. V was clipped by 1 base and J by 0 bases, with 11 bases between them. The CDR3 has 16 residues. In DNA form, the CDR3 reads TGCGCCAGCAGCTTGAGCCAGGCCGGCTCTGGAAACACCATATATTTT. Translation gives CASSLSQAGSGNTIYF.

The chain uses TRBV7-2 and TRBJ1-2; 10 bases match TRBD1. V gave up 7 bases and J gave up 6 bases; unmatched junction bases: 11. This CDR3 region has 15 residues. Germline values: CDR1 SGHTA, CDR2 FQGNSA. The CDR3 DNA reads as TGTGCCAGCACCCGACAGGGGGCATCCCTCGATGGCTACACCTTC. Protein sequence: CASTRQGASLDGYTF.

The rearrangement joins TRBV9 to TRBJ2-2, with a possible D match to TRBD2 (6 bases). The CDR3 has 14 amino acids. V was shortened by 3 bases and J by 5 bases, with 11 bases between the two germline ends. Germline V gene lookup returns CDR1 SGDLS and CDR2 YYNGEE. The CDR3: CASSASGVTGELFF. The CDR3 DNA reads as TGTGCCAGCAGCGCCTCGGGGGTTACCGGGGAGCTGTTTTTT.

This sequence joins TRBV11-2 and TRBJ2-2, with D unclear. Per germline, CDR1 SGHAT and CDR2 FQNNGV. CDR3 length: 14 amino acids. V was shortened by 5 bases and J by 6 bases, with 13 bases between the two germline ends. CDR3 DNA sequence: TGTGCCAGCAGCCCGATTTGGGGATCCGGGGAGCTGTTTTTT. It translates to CASSPIWGSGELFF. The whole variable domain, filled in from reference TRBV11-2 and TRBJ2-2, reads EAGVAQSPRYKIIEKRQSVAFWCNPISGHATLYWYQQILGQGPKLLIQFQNNGVVDDSQLPKDRFSAERLKGVDSTLKIQPAKLEDSAVYLCASSPIWGSGELFFGEGSRLTVL.

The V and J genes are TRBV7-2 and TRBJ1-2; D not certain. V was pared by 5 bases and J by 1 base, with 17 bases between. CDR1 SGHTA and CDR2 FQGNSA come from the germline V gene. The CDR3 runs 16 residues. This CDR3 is CASSQPPQAVNYGYTF. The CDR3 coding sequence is TGTGCCAGCAGCCAGCCCCCGCAAGCCGTTAACTATGGCTACACCTTC.

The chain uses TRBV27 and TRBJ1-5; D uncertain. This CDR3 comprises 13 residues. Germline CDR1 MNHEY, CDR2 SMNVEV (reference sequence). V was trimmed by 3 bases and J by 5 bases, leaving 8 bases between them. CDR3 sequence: CASSFGNYQPQHF. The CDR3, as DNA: TGTGCCAGCAGTTTTGGAAATTATCAGCCCCAGCATTTT.

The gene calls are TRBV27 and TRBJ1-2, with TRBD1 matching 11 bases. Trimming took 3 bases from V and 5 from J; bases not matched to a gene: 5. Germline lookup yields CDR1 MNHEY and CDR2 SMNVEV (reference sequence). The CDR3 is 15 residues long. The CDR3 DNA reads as TGTGCCAGCAGTTTCTTCGGGACAGGGGGATATGGCTACACCTTC. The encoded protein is CASSFFGTGGYGYTF.

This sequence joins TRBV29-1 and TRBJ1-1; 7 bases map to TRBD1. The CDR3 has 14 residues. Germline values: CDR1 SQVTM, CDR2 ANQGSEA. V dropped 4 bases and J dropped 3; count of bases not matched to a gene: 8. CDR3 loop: CSVALGQTDTEAFF. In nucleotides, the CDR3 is TGCAGCGTTGCATTGGGACAGACAGACACTGAAGCTTTCTTT.

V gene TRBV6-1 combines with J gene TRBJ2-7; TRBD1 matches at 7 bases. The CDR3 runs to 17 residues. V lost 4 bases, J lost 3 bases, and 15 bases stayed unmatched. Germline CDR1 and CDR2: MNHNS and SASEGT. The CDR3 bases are TGTGCCAGCAGTGCAACAGGGGCACTAATGGGGTTCTACGAGCAGTACTTC. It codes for CASSATGALMGFYEQYF.

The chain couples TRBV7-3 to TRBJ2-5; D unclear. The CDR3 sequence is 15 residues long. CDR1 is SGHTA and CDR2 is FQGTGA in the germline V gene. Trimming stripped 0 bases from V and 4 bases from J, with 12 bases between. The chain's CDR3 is CASSLTVGPGETQYF. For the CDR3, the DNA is TGTGCCAGCAGCTTAACGGTAGGGCCGGGAGAGACCCAGTACTTC.

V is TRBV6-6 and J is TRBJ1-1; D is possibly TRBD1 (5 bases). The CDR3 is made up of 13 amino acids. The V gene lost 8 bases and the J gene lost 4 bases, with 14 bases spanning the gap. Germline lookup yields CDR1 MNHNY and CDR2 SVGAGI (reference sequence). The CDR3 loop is CASRLSGSTEAFF. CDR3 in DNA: TGTGCCAGCCGCCTCTCAGGGAGCACTGAAGCTTTCTTT.

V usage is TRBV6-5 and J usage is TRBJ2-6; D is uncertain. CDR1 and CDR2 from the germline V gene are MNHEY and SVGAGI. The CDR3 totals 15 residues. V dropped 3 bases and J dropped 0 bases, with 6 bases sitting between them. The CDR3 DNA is TGTGCCAGCAGTTATATGGACTCTGGGGCCAACGTCCTGACTTTC. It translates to CASSYMDSGANVLTF.

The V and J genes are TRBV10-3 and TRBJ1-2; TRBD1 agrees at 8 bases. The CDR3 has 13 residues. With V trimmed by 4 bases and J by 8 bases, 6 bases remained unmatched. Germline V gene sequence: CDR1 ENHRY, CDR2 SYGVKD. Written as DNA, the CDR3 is TGTGCCATCAGTGCTGGCAGGGGGCACGGCTACACCTTC. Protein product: CAISAGRGHGYTF.

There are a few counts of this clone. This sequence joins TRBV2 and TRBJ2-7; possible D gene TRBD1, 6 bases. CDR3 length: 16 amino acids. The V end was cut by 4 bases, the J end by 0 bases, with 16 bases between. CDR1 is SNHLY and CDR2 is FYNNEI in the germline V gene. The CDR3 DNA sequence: TGTGCCAGCAGTGTCGGACAGTTCTTACTCTCCTACGAGCAGTACTTC. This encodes CASSVGQFLLSYEQYF.

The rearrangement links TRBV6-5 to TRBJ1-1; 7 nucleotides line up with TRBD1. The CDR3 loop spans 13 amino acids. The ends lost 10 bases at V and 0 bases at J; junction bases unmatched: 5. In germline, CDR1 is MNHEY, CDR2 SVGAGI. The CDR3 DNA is TGTGCCACGTACAGGGGAATGAACACTGAAGCTTTCTTT. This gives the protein CATYRGMNTEAFF.

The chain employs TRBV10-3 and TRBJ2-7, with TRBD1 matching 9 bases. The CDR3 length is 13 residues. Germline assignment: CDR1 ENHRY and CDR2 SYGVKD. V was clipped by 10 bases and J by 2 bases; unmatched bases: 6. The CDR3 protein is CATRTGATYEQYF. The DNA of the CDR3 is TGTGCCACCAGGACAGGGGCCACCTACGAGCAGTACTTC.

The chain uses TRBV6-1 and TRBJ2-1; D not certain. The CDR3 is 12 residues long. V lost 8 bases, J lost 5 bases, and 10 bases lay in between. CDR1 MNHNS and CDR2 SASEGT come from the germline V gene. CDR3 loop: CASVMYNNEQFF. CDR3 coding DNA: TGTGCCAGCGTGATGTATAACAATGAGCAGTTCTTC.

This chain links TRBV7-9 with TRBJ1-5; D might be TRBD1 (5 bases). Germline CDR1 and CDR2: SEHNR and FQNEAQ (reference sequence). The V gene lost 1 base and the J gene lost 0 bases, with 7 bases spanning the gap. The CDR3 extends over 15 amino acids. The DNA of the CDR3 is TGTGCCAGCAGCTTAGTGGGGGATAGCAATCAGCCCCAGCATTTT. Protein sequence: CASSLVGDSNQPQHF.

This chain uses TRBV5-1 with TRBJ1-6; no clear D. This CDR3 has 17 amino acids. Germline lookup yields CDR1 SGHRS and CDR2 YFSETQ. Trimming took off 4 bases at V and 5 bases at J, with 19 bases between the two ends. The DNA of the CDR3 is TGCGCCAGCAGCCTAACCACTGGATCACAAAATAATTCACCCCTCCACTTT. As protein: CASSLTTGSQNNSPLHF.

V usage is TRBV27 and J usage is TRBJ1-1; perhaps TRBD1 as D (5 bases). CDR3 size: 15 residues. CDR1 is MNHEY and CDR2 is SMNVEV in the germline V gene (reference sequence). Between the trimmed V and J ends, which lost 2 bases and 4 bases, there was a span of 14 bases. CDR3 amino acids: CASSLRRGGGTEAFF. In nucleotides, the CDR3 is TGTGCCAGCAGTTTAAGGAGGGGAGGTGGCACTGAAGCTTTCTTT.